The clone carrying this T cell receptor (beta chain) turned up a few times. Its antigen is currently unknown. This entry comes from a study of beta chain features in type 1 diabetes. Overall study results and limits: People with Type 1 diabetes carried modestly yet significantly shorter TCRB CDR3s in all four CD4+ subsets.

All of the isolated RNA was reverse transcribed, so expressed TCRB transcripts were sequenced. Method: immunoSEQ multiplex PCR; TCRdb's copy keeps in-frame clones and lacks some. The table records roughly 250,000 clones, about a fifth of them present only once. The germline V and J ends were trimmed by 2 bases and 2 bases, with 6 bases remaining between them. The CDR3 contains 13 residues. Looked up from germline, CDR1 is MNHEY and CDR2 is SVGAGI. The origin of this receptor is a woman aged 40 to 49 with type 1 diabetes. The sequencing input was naive CD4+ T cells from blood. The chain links TRBV6-5 to TRBJ1-1; D perhaps matches TRBD1 (5 bases). In DNA, the CDR3 is TGTGCCAGCAGTTACGACAGTAACACTGAAGCTTTCTTT. Its translation: CASSYDSNTEAFF.